This T cell receptor (beta chain) was sequenced during a study of blood T cell repertoires in COVID-19. About the study: Sites in the United States, Italy and Spain provided acute and convalescent COVID-19 samples.

Profiled with immunoSEQ multiplex PCR; TCRdb holds only in-frame clones, not every one. The repertoire consists of fewer than 250,000 clones, with about nine tenths occurring once and the leading ten covering around 1.2%. Germline CDR1 and CDR2: SGHNT and YYREEE (reference sequence). V shed 0 bases and J shed 2 bases, with 11 bases lying between them. The CDR3 runs 15 residues. Sequencing used peripheral blood. The TCR comes from a man aged 25-45 years with acute or convalescent COVID-19. This chain links TRBV5-4 with TRBJ1-2; the D gene is possibly TRBD1 (5 bases). CDR3 sequence (DNA): TGTGCCAGCAGCTTGGGAGCAGGGTTGAACTATGGCTACACCTTC. Its translation is CASSLGAGLNYGYTF. Full variable domain (remainder filled in from reference TRBV5-4 and TRBJ1-2): ETGVTQSPTHLIKTRGQQVTLRCSSQSGHNTVSWYQQALGQGPQFIFQYYREEENGRGNFPPRFSGLQFPNYSSELNVNALELDDSALYLCASSLGAGLNYGYTFGSGTRLTVV.